These 8 T cell receptor beta chains were all obtained from the same sample, sequenced in a study of blood T cell repertoires in COVID-19. Data came from immunoSEQ multiplex PCR; TCRdb stores just in-frame clones and leaves some out. The profile shows under 250,000 clones, about 89% of them singletons. Sequences were obtained from peripheral blood. The receptors come from a woman aged 60-75 years who had recovered from COVID-19.

The chain has TRBV7-3 and TRBJ2-1; D may be TRBD2 (6 bases). This CDR3 has 14 amino acids. Deletions cut 2 bases from V and 8 bases from J, with 13 bases between. Germline V gene sequence: CDR1 SGHTA, CDR2 FQGTGA. The CDR3 loop is CASSLGLASDEQFF. The CDR3 coding sequence is TGTGCCAGCAGCTTAGGGCTAGCGTCGGATGAGCAGTTCTTC.

The chain combines TRBV19 with TRBJ2-1; D is possibly TRBD2 (5 bases). This CDR3 is built from 15 residues. Per germline, CDR1 LNHDA and CDR2 SQIVND (reference sequence). V was cut by 5 bases and J by 8 bases, with 19 bases left in between. Here the CDR3 reads CASSPGPGRGHEQFF. CDR3 nucleotide sequence: TGTGCCAGTAGTCCAGGACCTGGTAGAGGGCATGAGCAGTTCTTC.

In nucleotides, the CDR3 is TGTGCCAGCAGTCCCTTGACAGGGAAAGTCTGGAACGAGCAGTACTTC. Its protein product is CASSPLTGKVWNEQYF. J is TRBJ2-7 and V is TRBV28; 7 positions match TRBD1. The germline V gene has CDR1 MDHEN and CDR2 SYDVKM. This CDR3 has 16 residues. The ends lost 5 bases at V and 5 bases at J; junction bases unmatched: 15.

This clone was counted a single time. The J gene is TRBJ2-2, the V gene TRBV7-6; D gene ambiguous. V was shortened by 1 base and J by 1 base, with 7 bases between the two germline ends. The CDR3 totals 15 residues. Germline V CDR1 and CDR2: SGHVS, FNYEAQ. The CDR3 nucleotides read TGTGCCAGCAGCTTAGAGATACAGAACACCGGGGAGCTGTTTTTT. Protein product: CASSLEIQNTGELFF.

Comments on this clone: An end of the junction does not agree with germline; a read error may underlie this. The V and J genes are TRBV5-1 and TRBJ2-5; D is possibly TRBD1 (6 bases). This CDR3 contains 14 residues. Germline loops: CDR1 SGHRS, CDR2 YFSETQ. CDR3 DNA sequence: TGCGCCAGCAGCTTACAGGGTTACCAAGAGACTCAGTACTTC. Translation gives CASSLQGYQETQYF. Based on the CDR3 plus reference TRBV5-1 and TRBJ2-5, the full variable domain is KAGVTQTPRYLIKTRGQQVTLSCSPISGHRSVSWYQQTPGQGLQFLFEYFSETQRNKGNFPGRFSGRQFSNSRSEMNVSTLELGDSALYLCASSLQGYQETQYFGPGTRLLVL.

This rearrangement joins TRBV9 to TRBJ1-1; D is unclear. The V gene's germline CDR1 is SGDLS and CDR2 YYNGEE. This CDR3 is 16 amino acids long. V was clipped by 0 bases and J by 1 base, with 13 bases between them. The CDR3: CASSVGSTPPNTEAFF. The CDR3 coding sequence is TGTGCCAGCAGCGTAGGGTCCACACCCCCGAACACTGAAGCTTTCTTT.

This chain's CDR3 is CASSYVNGGNEKLFF. In nucleotides, the CDR3 is TGTGCCAGCAGTTACGTCAATGGCGGGAATGAAAAACTGTTTTTT. The gene calls are TRBV6-6 and TRBJ1-4; D ambiguous. Germline lookup yields CDR1 MNHNY and CDR2 SVGAGI (reference sequence). V lost 2 bases and J lost 5, with 12 bases in between. The CDR3 is made up of 15 amino acids.

V gene TRBV15 combines with J gene TRBJ1-1, with no clear D. V lost 3 bases, J lost 1 base, and 15 bases lay in between. The length of the CDR3 is 16 residues. Germline CDR1 and CDR2: LNHNV and YYDKDF (reference sequence). CDR3 sequence (DNA): TGTGCCACCAGCAGCACCGGTCGGAGCTGGAACACTGAAGCTTTCTTT. Residues: CATSSTGRSWNTEAFF. Supplemented by reference TRBV15 and TRBJ1-1, the full variable domain reads DAMVIQNPRYQVTQFGKPVTLSCSQTLNHNVMYWYQQKSSQAPKLLFHYYDKDFNNEADTPDNFQSRRPNTSFCFLDIRSPGLGDTAMYLCATSSTGRSWNTEAFFGQGTRLTVV.